Shown below are 32 T cell receptor beta chains from a single sample sequenced in a study of T cell repertoires in aging, cancer and after chemotherapy. Rearranged V-D-J TRB sequences were amplified with a mixed TRB-A/B primer pool. TCRdb re-analysed the multiplex PCR reads in MiXCR, keeping a single row per CDR3 protein. The top ten clones hold about three fifths of a sample with a few hundred distinct CDR3 sequences, less than 75% of them seen once. Amplification of TCR beta used genomic DNA extracted from peripheral blood. Sequenced: blood. The receptors derive from a human donor with a blood cancer.

This clonotype was recorded once. The chain combines TRBV30 with TRBJ1-4, with 11 bases matching TRBD1. The length of the CDR3 is 15 residues. CDR1 and CDR2 (germline): GTSNPN, SVGIG (reference sequence). The junction had 7 bases not matched to a gene; V was cut back by 2 bases and J by 8 bases. CDR3 region: CAWSPTDRGQEKLFF. The CDR3 DNA is TGTGCCTGGAGTCCTACGGACAGGGGGCAGGAAAAACTGTTTTTT.

The chain carries TRBV30 and TRBJ2-1; D is unresolved. In germline, CDR1 is GTSNPN, CDR2 SVGIG (reference sequence). V lost 4 bases to trimming and J lost 4 bases, with 5 bases between them. This CDR3 is built from 11 residues. CDR3 in DNA: TGTGCCTGGAAGAATTACAATGAGCAGTTCTTC. Its translation is CAWKNYNEQFF. Full variable domain (outside the CDR3, taken from reference TRBV30 and TRBJ2-1): SQTIHQWPATLVQPVGSPLSLECTVEGTSNPNLYWYRQAAGRGLQLLFYSVGIGQISSEVPQNLSASRPQDRQFILSSKKLLLSDSGFYLCAWKNYNEQFFGPGTRLTVL.

The V gene is TRBV30, the J gene TRBJ1-6; a weak D match, TRBD1 (5 bases). Germline assignment: CDR1 GTSNPN and CDR2 SVGIG (reference sequence). The length of the CDR3 is 15 residues. The germline V and J ends were trimmed by 2 bases and 2 bases, with 10 bases remaining between them. CDR3 bases: TGTGCCTGGAGTTCAGGGTCACCCTATAATTCACCCCTCCACTTT. Its translation: CAWSSGSPYNSPLHF. The full variable domain, in which reference TRBV30 and TRBJ1-6 provide the parts outside the CDR3, is SQTIHQWPATLVQPVGSPLSLECTVEGTSNPNLYWYRQAAGRGLQLLFYSVGIGQISSEVPQNLSASRPQDRQFILSSKKLLLSDSGFYLCAWSSGSPYNSPLHFGNGTRLTVT.

The chain carries TRBV5-6 and TRBJ2-1; no clear D gene. The CDR3 extends over 11 amino acids. Trimming took 2 bases from V and 12 from J, leaving 9 bases between them. Looked up from germline, CDR1 is SGHDT and CDR2 is YYEEEE. CDR3 nucleotide sequence: TGTGCCAGCAGCTTTGGGTCGTCGCAGTTCTTC. Its protein product is CASSFGSSQFF.

This clonotype rates as medium-sized. The J gene is TRBJ2-1, the V gene TRBV20-1; TRBD2 matches at 9 bases. This CDR3 contains 17 residues. J gave up 4 bases and V 6 bases, and 16 bases lay outside the gene matches. Germline V CDR1 and CDR2: DFQATT, SNEGSKA (reference sequence). CDR3: CSADGTSYSTGYNEQFF. The CDR3 coding sequence is TGCAGTGCGGACGGGACTAGCTATTCTACTGGTTACAATGAGCAGTTCTTC.

This chain uses TRBV19 with TRBJ2-7; 8 bases are a match to TRBD2. The CDR3 sequence is 15 residues long. The germline CDR1 and CDR2 sequences are LNHDA and SQIVND (reference sequence). J lost 7 bases, V lost 3 bases, and 11 bases had no gene match. This CDR3 reads CASSMWAGGLGEQYF. The CDR3, as DNA: TGTGCCAGTAGTATGTGGGCGGGAGGACTGGGGGAGCAGTACTTC.

By sample share, this clonotype is medium-sized. The chain recombines TRBV20-1 with TRBJ2-1; the D is unclear. CDR1 and CDR2 from the germline V gene are DFQATT and SNEGSKA (reference sequence). The germline V and J ends were trimmed by 7 bases and 7 bases, with 14 bases remaining between them. The CDR3 is made up of 12 amino acids. CDR3 sequence reads: CSVSDWDNEQFF. As DNA, the CDR3 is TGCAGTGTCAGCGATTGGGATAATGAGCAGTTCTTC.

By share, this clonotype counts as large. This chain links TRBV6-1 with TRBJ2-3; 12 nucleotides line up with TRBD2. This CDR3 is 16 amino acids long. Germline CDR1 is MNHNS and CDR2 is SASEGT. V was pared by 5 bases and J by 3 bases, with 6 bases of the junction left unmatched. The CDR3 is CASSLAGGTVTDTQYF. The CDR3 DNA follows: TGTGCCAGCAGTCTAGCGGGAGGGACGGTAACAGATACGCAGTATTTT.

The table lists this clonotype with a few counts. The chain couples TRBV20-1 to TRBJ2-7; D tentatively reads TRBD1 or TRBD2 (5 bases each). V lost 6 bases to trimming and J lost 3 bases, with 27 bases between them. CDR3 length: 17 amino acids. Germline CDR1 reads DFQATT; CDR2 reads SNEGSKA (reference sequence). The CDR3 here is CSANQVGRGLTYYEQYF. In DNA form, the CDR3 reads TGCAGTGCCAATCAGGTCGGTCGGGGCCTGACGTACTACGAGCAGTACTTC.

The V and J genes are TRBV6-5 and TRBJ1-2; maybe TRBD1 (6 bases). Germline CDR1 MNHEY, CDR2 SVGAGI. Trimming took off 2 bases at V and 6 bases at J, with 13 bases between the two ends. The length of the CDR3 is 14 residues. The DNA for the CDR3 is TGTGCCAGCAGTTACGGGACACCTCGAGATGGCTACACCTTC. This encodes CASSYGTPRDGYTF.

The chain is built from TRBV6-1 and TRBJ2-3; the match to TRBD2 covers 14 bases. After removal of 4 bases from V and 3 bases from J, the junction contained 6 bases not matched to a gene. The CDR3 extends over 17 amino acids. The germline gives CDR1 MNHNS, CDR2 SASEGT. In DNA form, the CDR3 reads TGTGCCAGCAGTGCCTGGACTAGCGGGAGGCCAACAGATACGCAGTATTTT. Translation: CASSAWTSGRPTDTQYF.

This clonotype rates as medium-sized. The gene calls are TRBV10-3 and TRBJ1-2, with 7 bases matching TRBD1. The germline V gene encodes CDR1 ENHRY and CDR2 SYGVKD. V was pared by 2 bases and J by 4 bases, with 4 bases of the junction left unmatched. The CDR3 is 14 residues long. Here the CDR3 reads CAISERQGSYGYTF. In DNA form, the CDR3 reads TGTGCCATCAGTGAGCGACAGGGCAGCTATGGCTACACCTTC.

For this clonotype: One junction end does not reproduce the germline sequence, and a read error may be involved. The chain carries TRBV30 and TRBJ2-5; possible D gene TRBD2, 6 bases. Germline loops: CDR1 GTSNPN, CDR2 SVGIG (reference sequence). There are 13 residues in the CDR3. Here the CDR3 reads CAWSLGLGDTQYF. CDR3 DNA sequence: TGTGCCTGGAGTCTGGGACTGGGAGACACCCAGTACTTT. Combining the CDR3 with reference TRBV30 and TRBJ2-5 gives the whole variable domain SQTIHQWPATLVQPVGSPLSLECTVEGTSNPNLYWYRQAAGRGLQLLFYSVGIGQISSEVPQNLSASRPQDRQFILSSKKLLLSDSGFYLCAWSLGLGDTQYFGPGTRLLVL.

This chain joins TRBV19 and TRBJ1-2; D uncertain. Germline assignment: CDR1 LNHDA and CDR2 SQIVND (reference sequence). Trimming pared 3 bases from V and 0 bases from J, leaving 14 bases between. The CDR3 is 16 residues long. CDR3 bases: TGTGCCAGTAGTATCACCAGCCTAATTTCTAACTATGGCTACACCTTC. This encodes CASSITSLISNYGYTF. The full variable domain, with the rest looked up from reference TRBV19 and TRBJ1-2, is DGGITQSPKYLFRKEGQNVTLSCEQNLNHDAMYWYRQDPGQGLRLIYYSQIVNDFQKGDIAEGYSVSREKKESFPLTVTSAQKNPTAFYLCASSITSLISNYGYTFGSGTRLTVV.

The chain joins TRBV6-2 or TRBV6-3 to TRBJ2-5, with TRBD2 matching 12 bases. Germline loops: CDR1 MNHEY, CDR2 SVGEGT. V was clipped by 6 bases and J by 4 bases; unmatched bases: 6. This CDR3 has 15 residues. This chain's CDR3 is CASSPATSGGETQYF. The DNA for the CDR3 is TGTGCCAGCAGCCCGGCGACTAGCGGGGGAGAGACCCAGTACTTC.

The chain is built from TRBV7-6 and TRBJ2-3; D is possibly TRBD1 or TRBD2 (7 bases each). Germline CDR1 SGHVS, CDR2 FNYEAQ. The CDR3 sequence is 16 residues long. Trimming shortened V by 4 bases and J by 1 base, and 15 bases separated the two germline ends. The CDR3 nucleotides read TGTGCCAGCAGCTCCCAGGGGGGAGGGGGCACAGATACGCAGTATTTT. This encodes CASSSQGGGGTDTQYF.

Judged by abundance, this clonotype is large. CDR3 sequence (DNA): TGTGCCACCAGCCCTGGTCCAGACAGGGGCAATGAGCAGTTCTTC. Protein product: CATSPGPDRGNEQFF. V and J are TRBV24-1 and TRBJ2-1; 8 nucleotides line up with TRBD1. This CDR3 is 15 amino acids long. V dropped 7 bases and J dropped 6; count of bases not matched to a gene: 10. CDR1 is KGHDR, CDR2 SFDVKD, per germline.

The chain joins TRBV6-5 to TRBJ2-2; D not certain. V shed 4 bases and J shed 7 bases, with 16 bases lying between them. The CDR3 extends over 15 amino acids. CDR1 and CDR2 (germline): MNHEY, SVGAGI. The CDR3 here is CASSSLAALGGELFF. The CDR3 region has the DNA TGTGCCAGCAGTTCGCTTGCAGCTCTGGGCGGGGAGCTGTTTTTT.

This clonotype is medium-sized in the sample. The rearrangement links TRBV12-3 or TRBV12-4 to TRBJ1-3; no reliable D call. The CDR3 contains 15 residues. The V end was cut by 6 bases, the J end by 8 bases, with 20 bases between. CDR3 region: CASSPTRHGVDTIYF. DNA of the CDR3: TGTGCCAGCAGCCCCACCCGGCACGGGGTTGACACCATATATTTT.

The genes are TRBV20-1 and TRBJ2-2; 12 bases fit TRBD2. Germline CDR1 DFQATT, CDR2 SNEGSKA (reference sequence). The CDR3 runs 18 residues. With V trimmed by 0 bases and J by 0 bases, 5 bases remained unmatched. DNA for the CDR3: TGCAGTGCTAGAGATCTGACTAGCGGGGGCCCGAACACCGGGGAGCTGTTTTTT. Protein product: CSARDLTSGGPNTGELFF.

Within the sample, this clonotype is medium-sized. The chain has TRBV14 and TRBJ2-1, with no clear D. CDR1 and CDR2 from the germline V gene are SGHDN and FVKESK. Trimming took off 0 bases at V and 7 bases at J, with 13 bases between the two ends. This CDR3 contains 15 residues. Written as DNA, the CDR3 is TGTGCCAGCAGCCAAGATTGGGTAGCTGGAAATGAGCAGTTCTTC. Its translation is CASSQDWVAGNEQFF.

This clonotype ranks as large (0.1 to 1%). The CDR3 DNA is TGTGCCAGCAGTTACTCTGGCCTCGGAAATGAAAAACTGTTTTTT. Protein: CASSYSGLGNEKLFF. This sequence joins TRBV6-5 and TRBJ1-4, with D hard to call. CDR3 length equals 15 residues. V was cut by 0 bases and J by 5 bases, with 10 bases left in between. Germline-derived CDR1 and CDR2 are MNHEY and SVGAGI.

This chain joins TRBV19 and TRBJ1-1; TRBD1 agrees at 9 bases. The length of the CDR3 is 13 residues. From germline, CDR1 is LNHDA and CDR2 SQIVND (reference sequence). J was trimmed by 4 bases and V by 7 bases; bases with no gene match: 4. The CDR3 spells CASTQDRGTEAFF. DNA for the CDR3: TGTGCCAGTACCCAGGACAGGGGCACTGAAGCTTTCTTT.

The chain couples TRBV29-1 to TRBJ1-2; tentative D call: TRBD1 (6 bases). The CDR3 loop spans 12 amino acids. Germline V lookup: CDR1 SQVTM, CDR2 ANQGSEA. V lost 6 bases to trimming and J lost 7 bases, with 15 bases between them. DNA of the CDR3: TGCAGCGTCCCCGGGGAACAGGGTGGCTACACCTTC. It translates to CSVPGEQGGYTF.

Sample share makes this clonotype large. The chain carries TRBV6-5 and TRBJ1-2; the D gene is possibly TRBD1 (5 bases). This CDR3 is 14 amino acids long. V lost 2 bases and J lost 7, with 14 bases in between. Looked up from germline, CDR1 is MNHEY and CDR2 is SVGAGI. This CDR3 reads CASSYEGDLRGYTF. As DNA, the CDR3 is TGTGCCAGCAGTTACGAAGGGGACTTGCGTGGCTACACCTTC.

This clonotype was counted at least ten times. The chain couples TRBV4-1 to TRBJ1-5; 7 bases are a match to TRBD1. The V gene's germline CDR1 is MGHRA and CDR2 YSYEKL. The V segment lost 3 bases and the J segment 4 bases; nucleotides outside the gene matches: 6. CDR3 size: 15 residues. The CDR3 nucleotides read TGCGCCAGCAGCCACCCGACAGGGCCAAATCAGCCCCAGCATTTT. Protein sequence: CASSHPTGPNQPQHF.

This sequence joins TRBV19 and TRBJ2-3; TRBD2 matches 9 bases. Germline trimming cut 5 bases from V and 5 bases from J; bases unmatched to any gene: 8. Germline assignment: CDR1 LNHDA and CDR2 SQIVND (reference sequence). The CDR3 loop spans 15 amino acids. For the CDR3, the DNA is TGTGCCAGTAGTCCCAGGACTAGCGAAGGAGATACGCAGTATTTT. Amino acid sequence: CASSPRTSEGDTQYF.

The chain has TRBV4-1 and TRBJ1-1, with 10 bases lining up with TRBD1. Trimming cost V 11 bases and J 4 bases; bases outside gene matches: 4. This CDR3 is 12 amino acids long. Germline lookup yields CDR1 MGHRA and CDR2 YSYEKL. The CDR3 sequence: CALWTGGTEAFF. The CDR3 DNA follows: TGCGCCTTGTGGACAGGGGGCACTGAAGCTTTCTTT.

This clonotype is categorized as medium-sized. The rearrangement links TRBV5-4 to TRBJ1-3, with D possibly TRBD1 on 5 matching bases. V lost 0 bases to trimming and J lost 0 bases, with 13 bases between them. Looked up from germline, CDR1 is SGHNT and CDR2 is YYREEE (reference sequence). CDR3 length: 17 residues. CDR3 coding DNA: TGTGCCAGCAGCTTGGCGGGGACCCCGGGCTCTGGAAACACCATATATTTT. It encodes CASSLAGTPGSGNTIYF.

In this sample, this clonotype is hyperexpanded (1% or more). The chain employs TRBV11-1 and TRBJ1-2, with 8 positions matching TRBD1. Germline CDR1 SGHAT, CDR2 FQDESV (reference sequence). Trimming took 5 bases from V and 3 from J; bases not matched to a gene: 5. CDR3 length: 14 amino acids. The CDR3 protein is CASSRDRRDYGYTF. For the CDR3, the DNA is TGTGCCAGCAGCCGGGACAGGCGAGACTATGGCTACACCTTC.

The chain carries TRBV11-3 and TRBJ2-1; 9 bases match TRBD1. The CDR3 loop spans 17 amino acids. CDR1 SGHNT and CDR2 YENEEA come from the germline V gene. The J segment lost 2 bases and the V segment lost 1 base, leaving 6 bases of the junction unmatched. This CDR3 is CASSLATGTGPYNEQFF. Here the CDR3 DNA reads TGTGCCAGCAGCTTAGCCACCGGGACAGGGCCCTACAATGAGCAGTTCTTC.

J is TRBJ2-1 and V is TRBV19, with D perhaps matching TRBD2 (6 bases). V was trimmed by 6 bases and J by 9 bases, leaving 12 bases between them. Germline lookup yields CDR1 LNHDA and CDR2 SQIVND (reference sequence). CDR3 length equals 12 residues. The CDR3 region is CASSLIGGEQFF. The CDR3 nucleotides are TGTGCCAGTAGCCTTATCGGGGGTGAGCAGTTCTTC.